This T cell receptor (beta chain) was obtained from a study of shared clonotypes between healthy human individuals. The method was immunoSEQ multiplex PCR; TCRdb's version includes in-frame clones alone and lacks a portion of them. The table shows 1,100,000 or so clones, with around 78% occurring only once. The germline gives CDR1 SGHTA, CDR2 FQGNSA. This CDR3 region has 15 residues. Trimming left V 5 bases short and J 0 bases short, with 11 bases between. Study results and caveats: It was the non-shared clonotypes that had lower generation probabilities than clonotypes shared by all four donors.

As regards this clone: Antigen specificity is unknown.

The specimen was memory CD4+ T cells from PBMCs. The subset was: CD45RA-negative fraction. This receptor was obtained from a man aged 18 to 30 in good health. Some clones in this sample may be carry-over from other donors' samples. The V call is TRBV7-2, the J call TRBJ2-1; D is unclear. CDR3 protein: CASSHGQISYNEQFF. The DNA for the CDR3 is TGTGCCAGCAGCCATGGGCAGATCTCCTACAATGAGCAGTTCTTC.